A single sample is the source of the 28 T cell receptor beta chains below, sequenced in a study of blood T cell repertoires in COVID-19. Assay: immunoSEQ multiplex PCR; the TCRdb copy retains only in-frame clones and omits some. The sample comprises approximately 200,000 clones, under 80% of which are singletons, and around 12% rests with the top ten. The sequenced sample consisted of peripheral blood. The receptor source for this set is a woman aged 50 to 60 with acute or convalescent COVID-19.

The chain links TRBV1 to TRBJ1-2. TRBV1 is assigned pseudogene status. This CDR3 comprises 16 residues. CDR3 protein: CTSSRIRGYTNYGYTF. The CDR3 nucleotides are TGCACCAGCAGCCGAATCCGAGGATACACCAACTATGGCTACACCTTC.

The rearrangement joins TRBV12-3 or TRBV12-4 to TRBJ2-7; 14 positions agree with TRBD2. This CDR3 is built from 13 residues. The junction had 4 bases not matched to a gene; V was cut back by 8 bases and J by 7 bases. Here the CDR3 DNA reads TGTGCCAGCGGGACTAGCGGGAGTTTTGAGCAGTACTTC. Its protein is CASGTSGSFEQYF.

CDR3 DNA sequence: TGTGCCAGCAGCTTGGGACTAGCGGGAGGGTACAATGAGCAGTTCTTC. Translating gives CASSLGLAGGYNEQFF. This chain connects TRBV5-6 to TRBJ2-1, with 14 bases that match TRBD2. The CDR3 contains 16 residues. V dropped 0 bases and J dropped 4; count of bases not matched to a gene: 0. CDR1 is SGHDT, CDR2 YYEEEE, per germline.

This chain connects TRBV20-1 to TRBJ2-1; D unclear. CDR1 DFQATT and CDR2 SNEGSKA come from the germline V gene (reference sequence). The CDR3 spans 12 residues. V gave up 3 bases and J gave up 7 bases, with 10 bases separating them. The CDR3 loop is CSASRGGNEQFF. In DNA, the CDR3 is TGCAGTGCTAGTAGAGGTGGAAATGAGCAGTTCTTC.

This clone was seen only a few times. The chain couples TRBV5-4 to TRBJ2-5, with D possibly TRBD1 on 5 matching bases. The CDR3 has 15 amino acids. Germline CDR1 is SGHNT and CDR2 is YYREEE (reference sequence). V was cut by 2 bases and J by 4 bases, with 15 bases left in between. The CDR3 loop is CASSFTGDSAETQYF. CDR3 DNA: TGTGCCAGCAGCTTTACAGGTGATTCTGCAGAGACCCAGTACTTC.

The CDR3 spells CASSLGTPRVHEQYF. The CDR3 region has the DNA TGTGCCAGCAGCTTAGGGACCCCGAGGGTCCACGAGCAGTACTTC. The chain recombines TRBV7-4 with TRBJ2-7, with a tentative D call TRBD2 (5 bases). V was pared by 1 base and J by 5 bases, with 15 bases between. Germline values: CDR1 SGHVT, CDR2 SQSDAQ. The length of the CDR3 is 15 residues.

The genes are TRBV28 and TRBJ2-1, with 7 bases aligning to TRBD2. V shed 6 bases and J 10 bases; nucleotides not matched to a gene: 9. Germline values: CDR1 MDHEN, CDR2 SYDVKM. The CDR3 totals 13 residues. The CDR3 DNA reads TGTGCCAGCAGCCGGTCAAGGGAGGGCGAGCAGTTCTTC. This gives the protein CASSRSREGEQFF.

The V and J genes are TRBV7-2 and TRBJ1-2; 7 positions agree with TRBD1. V was clipped by 4 bases and J by 5 bases; unmatched bases: 4. This CDR3 contains 13 residues. Germline V gives CDR1 SGHTA, CDR2 FQGNSA. CDR3 DNA: TGTGCCAGCAGCTCCCGGGGACAGTATGGCTACACCTTC. Translating gives CASSSRGQYGYTF. Complete variable domain (other parts from reference TRBV7-2 and TRBJ1-2): GAGVSQSPSNKVTEKGKDVELRCDPISGHTALYWYRQSLGQGLEFLIYFQGNSAPDKSGLPSDRFSAERTGGSVSTLTIQRTQQEDSAVYLCASSSRGQYGYTFGSGTRLTVV.

For this clone: A junction boundary mismatches the germline segment, possibly from a read error. The chain joins TRBV24-1 to TRBJ2-1; 12 bases are shared with TRBD1. Germline CDR1 KGHDR, CDR2 SFDVKD. The CDR3 is 15 amino acids. The CDR3 region is CATSGLGQGANEQFF. In nucleotides, the CDR3 is TGTGCCACCAGTGGTTTGGGACAGGGGGCAAATGAGCAGTTCTTC.

The rearrangement joins TRBV30 to TRBJ1-1; possible D gene TRBD1, 6 bases. Per the germline V gene, CDR1 is GTSNPN and CDR2 is SVGIG (reference sequence). The CDR3 has 12 residues. V lost 5 bases and J 4 bases, leaving 11 bases between the germline ends. The CDR3 loop reads CAWGTGRTEAFF. In DNA form, the CDR3 reads TGTGCCTGGGGAACAGGGCGCACTGAAGCTTTCTTT.

The V call is TRBV9, the J call TRBJ1-6; D gene uncertain. The ends were cut back, 4 bases at V and 11 bases at J, with 13 bases in the middle. Looked up from germline, CDR1 is SGDLS and CDR2 is YYNGEE. The CDR3 totals 13 residues. CDR3 sequence: CASSPDPGAPLHF. Written as DNA, the CDR3 is TGTGCCAGCAGCCCAGACCCCGGGGCACCCCTCCACTTT.

This chain uses TRBV4-3 with TRBJ2-7; TRBD1 matches 10 bases. Trimming at V came to 4 bases and at J to 4 bases, leaving 10 bases not matched to a gene. The CDR3 is 16 amino acids. The germline V gene has CDR1 LGHNA and CDR2 YSLEER. The CDR3 region is CASSPNWGQGQYEQYF. CDR3 sequence (DNA): TGCGCCAGCAGCCCCAATTGGGGACAGGGGCAATACGAGCAGTACTTC.

This clone came up once. The V call is TRBV6-6, the J call TRBJ1-5; 7 nucleotides align to TRBD1. Looked up from germline, CDR1 is MNHNY and CDR2 is SVGAGI (reference sequence). The CDR3 is 16 residues long. V lost 2 bases to trimming and J lost 1 base; unmatched junction nucleotides: 5. CDR3 nucleotide sequence: TGTGCCAGCAGTTACACGACAGGGAAGAGCAATCAGCCCCAGCATTTT. Translation gives CASSYTTGKSNQPQHF.

V usage is TRBV18 and J usage is TRBJ2-2; maybe TRBD2 (7 bases). Germline values: CDR1 KGHSH, CDR2 LQKENI. With 6 bases removed from V and 1 base from J, the gap between germline ends came to 15 bases. This CDR3 contains 16 residues. The CDR3 is CASSRGGTRNTGELFF. The CDR3 DNA is TGTGCCAGCTCCCGCGGGGGCACGCGGAACACCGGGGAGCTGTTTTTT. Drawing the rest from reference TRBV18 and TRBJ2-2, the complete variable domain is NAGVMQNPRHLVRRRGQEARLRCSPMKGHSHVYWYRQLPEEGLKFMVYLQKENIIDESGMPKERFSAEFPKEGPSILRIQQVVRGDSAAYFCASSRGGTRNTGELFFGEGSRLTVL.

The rearrangement joins TRBV5-6 to TRBJ1-1; TRBD1 matches at 7 bases. V lost 1 base, J lost 0 bases, and 6 bases stayed unmatched. The CDR3 length is 16 residues. Germline CDR1 and CDR2: SGHDT and YYEEEE. This chain's CDR3 is CASSLPRTGMNTEAFF. The CDR3 DNA follows: TGTGCCAGCAGCTTGCCTAGGACAGGTATGAACACTGAAGCTTTCTTT.

V and J are TRBV20-1 and TRBJ2-7; TRBD1 might be the D (6 bases). Germline V CDR1 and CDR2: DFQATT, SNEGSKA (reference sequence). This CDR3 is built from 16 residues. The V and J ends lost 3 bases and 1 base respectively, with 19 bases between them. The CDR3 DNA reads TGCAGTGCTAGTGATATGGGGGCGGCCAGTTCCTACGAGCAGTACTTC. It translates to CSASDMGAASSYEQYF.

The chain uses TRBV2 and TRBJ1-2; 7 nucleotides line up with TRBD1. From germline, CDR1 is SNHLY and CDR2 FYNNEI. The CDR3 consists of 15 residues. The J segment lost 2 bases and the V segment lost 4 bases, leaving 7 bases of the junction unmatched. The CDR3 loop reads CASSATGALNYGYTF. CDR3 coding DNA: TGTGCCAGCAGTGCCACAGGGGCCCTGAACTATGGCTACACCTTC.

This sequence joins TRBV7-2 and TRBJ2-5; perhaps TRBD2 as D (5 bases). V lost 5 bases, J lost 2 bases, and 9 bases lay in between. The length of the CDR3 is 13 residues. The germline V gene encodes CDR1 SGHTA and CDR2 FQGNSA. The CDR3 loop is CASSRGLQETQYF. The CDR3, as DNA: TGTGCCAGCAGCCGCGGGCTTCAAGAGACCCAGTACTTC. The full variable domain, in which reference TRBV7-2 and TRBJ2-5 provide the parts outside the CDR3, is GAGVSQSPSNKVTEKGKDVELRCDPISGHTALYWYRQSLGQGLEFLIYFQGNSAPDKSGLPSDRFSAERTGGSVSTLTIQRTQQEDSAVYLCASSRGLQETQYFGPGTRLLVL.

The V call is TRBV7-8, the J call TRBJ2-7, with 7 bases identical to TRBD1. The germline gives CDR1 SGHVS, CDR2 FQNEAQ. The CDR3 loop spans 15 amino acids. With 1 base clipped from V and 3 bases from J, the junction kept 6 bases outside the gene matches. CDR3: CASSLERGQGYEQYF. CDR3 DNA: TGTGCCAGCAGCTTAGAGAGGGGGCAGGGCTACGAGCAGTACTTC.

This clone counts as large. The CDR3 region is CASSIDLGTGSGAGYTF. CDR3 in DNA: TGTGCCAGTAGTATAGATCTTGGGACAGGCTCCGGTGCTGGCTACACCTTC. The chain has TRBV19 and TRBJ1-2, with TRBD1 matching over 8 bases. Losses at the gene ends were 0 bases for V and 7 bases for J; bases not matched to a gene: 13. The CDR3 is made up of 17 amino acids. The germline V gene encodes CDR1 LNHDA and CDR2 SQIVND (reference sequence). Drawing the rest from reference TRBV19 and TRBJ1-2, the complete variable domain is DGGITQSPKYLFRKEGQNVTLSCEQNLNHDAMYWYRQDPGQGLRLIYYSQIVNDFQKGDIAEGYSVSREKKESFPLTVTSAQKNPTAFYLCASSIDLGTGSGAGYTFGSGTRLTVV.

V usage is TRBV6-5 and J usage is TRBJ1-3; 10 nucleotides agree with TRBD1. Germline CDR1 is MNHEY and CDR2 is SVGAGI. V trimming: 8 bases; J trimming: 1 base; junction bases outside the gene matches: 5. CDR3 size: 15 residues. CDR3 protein: CASRPGQGSGNTIYF. CDR3 bases: TGTGCCAGCCGACCGGGACAGGGGTCTGGAAACACCATATATTTT.

The chain joins TRBV6-6 to TRBJ2-7, with D possibly being TRBD2 (6 bases). Between the trimmed V and J ends, which lost 7 bases and 3 bases, there was a span of 16 bases. The CDR3 covers 14 residues. CDR1 is MNHNY and CDR2 is SVGAGI in the germline V gene (reference sequence). The DNA of the CDR3 is TGTGCCAGCAATGCGGGAAGCGGAATCTACGAGCAGTACTTC. Translated: CASNAGSGIYEQYF.

This chain uses TRBV3-1 (or the pseudogene TRBV3-2) with TRBJ1-2; 7 nucleotides align to TRBD1. The CDR3 is 15 amino acids. J lost 8 bases, V lost 3 bases, and 12 bases had no gene match. The germline V gene encodes CDR1 LGHDT and CDR2 YNNKEL (reference sequence). CDR3 nucleotides: TGTGCCAGCAGCCACTTTAACAGGGGCCGGGGAGGCTACACCTTC. Encoded protein: CASSHFNRGRGGYTF.

The chain combines TRBV10-3 with TRBJ1-5; D gene unclear. CDR1 and CDR2 (germline): ENHRY, SYGVKD. This CDR3 has 14 residues. Deletions cut 2 bases from V and 3 bases from J, with 8 bases between. CDR3 coding DNA: TGTGCCATCAGTGAGCGGCGGATCAATCAGCCCCAGCATTTT. This codes for CAISERRINQPQHF.

The CDR3 DNA reads TGTGCCAGCAGCTACATTGCGACGGGGGAACTGTTTTTT. Translated: CASSYIATGELFF. The chain carries TRBV7-2 and TRBJ1-4, with D tentatively TRBD1 (5 bases). The germline gives CDR1 SGHTA, CDR2 FQGNSA. This CDR3 has 13 residues. V lost 4 bases, J lost 12 bases, and 15 bases lay in between.

The J gene is TRBJ2-3, the V gene TRBV28, with D possibly being TRBD2 (5 bases). The CDR3 is made up of 11 amino acids. V gave up 8 bases and J gave up 4 bases, with 7 bases separating them. CDR1 and CDR2 from the germline V gene are MDHEN and SYDVKM. For the CDR3, the DNA is TGTGCCAGCGGAGGTTCAGATACGCAGTATTTT. Residues: CASGGSDTQYF.

The V gene is TRBV6-6, the J gene TRBJ1-1; no clear D gene. Looked up from germline, CDR1 is MNHNY and CDR2 is SVGAGI (reference sequence). Trimming stripped 10 bases from V and 7 bases from J, with 16 bases between. This CDR3 region has 12 residues. The CDR3 spells CAIEDPGGEAFF. In nucleotides, the CDR3 is TGTGCCATTGAGGACCCTGGAGGTGAAGCTTTCTTT.

J is TRBJ2-2 and V is TRBV6-5, with 10 nucleotides matching TRBD2. J was trimmed by 4 bases and V by 5 bases; bases with no gene match: 1. This CDR3 has 14 amino acids. From germline, CDR1 is MNHEY and CDR2 SVGAGI. The CDR3 DNA reads TGTGCCAGCAGTAGACTAGCGGGCACCGGGGAGCTGTTTTTT. Protein product: CASSRLAGTGELFF.